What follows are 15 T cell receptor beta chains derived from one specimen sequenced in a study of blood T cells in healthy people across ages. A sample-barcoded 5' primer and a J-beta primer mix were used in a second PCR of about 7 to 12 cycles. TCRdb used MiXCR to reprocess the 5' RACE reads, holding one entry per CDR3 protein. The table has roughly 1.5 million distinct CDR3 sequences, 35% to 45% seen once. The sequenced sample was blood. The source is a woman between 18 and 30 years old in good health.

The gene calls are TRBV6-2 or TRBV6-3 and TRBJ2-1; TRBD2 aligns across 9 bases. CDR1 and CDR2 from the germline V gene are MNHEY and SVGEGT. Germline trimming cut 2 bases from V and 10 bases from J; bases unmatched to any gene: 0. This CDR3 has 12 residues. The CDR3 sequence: CASSYGLAEQFF. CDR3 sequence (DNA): TGTGCCAGCAGTTACGGACTAGCGGAGCAGTTCTTC.

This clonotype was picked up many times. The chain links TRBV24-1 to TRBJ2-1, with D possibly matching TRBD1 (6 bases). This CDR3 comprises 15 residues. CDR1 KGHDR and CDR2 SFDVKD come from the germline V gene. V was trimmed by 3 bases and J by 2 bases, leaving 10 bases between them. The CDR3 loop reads CATSDPRGTYNEQFF. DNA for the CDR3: TGTGCCACCAGTGATCCCAGGGGAACCTACAATGAGCAGTTCTTC.

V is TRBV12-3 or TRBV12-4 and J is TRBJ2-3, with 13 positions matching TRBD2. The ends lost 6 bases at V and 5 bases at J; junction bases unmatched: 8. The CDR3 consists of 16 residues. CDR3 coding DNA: TGTGCCAGCAGCCCGCCTGGGACTAGCGGGGAAGATACGCAGTATTTT. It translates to CASSPPGTSGEDTQYF.

The CDR3 DNA sequence: TGTGCCACCAGCAGAGGACCAACTAGCACAGATACGCAGTATTTT. Encoded protein: CATSRGPTSTDTQYF. The chain couples TRBV15 to TRBJ2-3; D gene unclear. This CDR3 contains 15 residues. Trimming left V 1 base short and J 0 bases short, with 8 bases between. Germline assignment: CDR1 LNHNV and CDR2 YYDKDF (reference sequence).

CDR3 protein: CASIGTVSYEQYF. CDR3 in DNA: TGTGCCAGCATAGGAACAGTTTCCTACGAGCAGTACTTC. The chain uses TRBV6-2 or TRBV6-3 and TRBJ2-5; no clear D gene. The end of the DNA fits TRBJ2-7 better, so the J call may be wrong. Per germline, CDR1 MNHEY and CDR2 SVGEGT. The CDR3 has 13 residues.

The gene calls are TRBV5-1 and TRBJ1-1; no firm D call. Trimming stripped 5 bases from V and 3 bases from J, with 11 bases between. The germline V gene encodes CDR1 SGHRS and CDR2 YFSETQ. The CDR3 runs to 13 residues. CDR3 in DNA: TGCGCCAGCAGGGCGGACGTAGACACTGAAGCTTTCTTT. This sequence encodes CASRADVDTEAFF.

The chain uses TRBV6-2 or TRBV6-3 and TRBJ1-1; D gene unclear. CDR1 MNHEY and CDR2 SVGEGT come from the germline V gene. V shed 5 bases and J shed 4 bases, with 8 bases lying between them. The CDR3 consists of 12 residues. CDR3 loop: CASSEAPTEAFF. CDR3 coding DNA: TGTGCCAGCAGTGAGGCCCCCACTGAAGCTTTCTTT.

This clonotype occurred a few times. The CDR3 here is CASSSGTPTNEKLFF. CDR3 nucleotides: TGCGCCAGCAGCTCCGGGACACCAACTAATGAAAAACTGTTTTTT. The rearrangement joins TRBV5-1 to TRBJ1-4, with D perhaps TRBD1 (6 bases). V was shortened by 3 bases and J by 0 bases, with 9 bases between the two germline ends. The CDR3 spans 15 residues. Germline V gives CDR1 SGHRS, CDR2 YFSETQ.

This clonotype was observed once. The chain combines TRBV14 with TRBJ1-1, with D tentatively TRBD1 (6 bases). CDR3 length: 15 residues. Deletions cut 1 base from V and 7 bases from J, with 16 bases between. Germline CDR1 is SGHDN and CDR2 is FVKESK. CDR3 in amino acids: CASSQGYGQGIEAFF. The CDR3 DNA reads TGTGCCAGCAGCCAAGGGTACGGCCAGGGGATTGAAGCTTTCTTT.

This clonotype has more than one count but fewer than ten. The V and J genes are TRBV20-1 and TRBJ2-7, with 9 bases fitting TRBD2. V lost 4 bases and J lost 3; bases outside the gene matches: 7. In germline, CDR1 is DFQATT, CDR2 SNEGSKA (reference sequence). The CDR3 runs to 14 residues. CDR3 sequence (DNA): TGCAGTGCTATCCCCGGGACTAGCAGCTACGAGCAGTACTTC. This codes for CSAIPGTSSYEQYF.

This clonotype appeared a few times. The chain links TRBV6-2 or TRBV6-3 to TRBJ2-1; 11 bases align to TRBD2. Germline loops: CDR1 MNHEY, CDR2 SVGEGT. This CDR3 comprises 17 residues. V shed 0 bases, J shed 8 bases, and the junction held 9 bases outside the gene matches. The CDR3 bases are TGTGCCAGCAGTTACTCTCTCCTAGCGGGAGGTTTGCATGAGCAGTTCTTC. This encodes CASSYSLLAGGLHEQFF.

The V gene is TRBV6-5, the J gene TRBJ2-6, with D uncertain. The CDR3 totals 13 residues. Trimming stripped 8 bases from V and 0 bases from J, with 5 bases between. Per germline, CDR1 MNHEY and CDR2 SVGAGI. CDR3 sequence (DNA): TGTGCCAGCCATGGCTCTGGGGCCAACGTCCTGACTTTC. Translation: CASHGSGANVLTF.

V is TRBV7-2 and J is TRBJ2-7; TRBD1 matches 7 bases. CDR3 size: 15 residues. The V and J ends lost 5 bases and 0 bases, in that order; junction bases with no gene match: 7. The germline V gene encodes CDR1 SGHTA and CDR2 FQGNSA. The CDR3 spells CASSGGTESSYEQYF. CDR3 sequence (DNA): TGTGCCAGCAGCGGTGGGACAGAGAGCTCCTACGAGCAGTACTTC.

CDR3 in amino acids: CASGDFPTLSPLHF. Here the CDR3 DNA reads TGTGCCAGCGGGGACTTTCCGACACTTTCACCCCTCCACTTT. The rearrangement uses TRBV2 and TRBJ1-6, with TRBD1 as a possible D gene (5 bases). CDR3 length: 14 residues. Trimming took 8 bases from V and 9 from J, leaving 17 bases between them. Germline CDR1 reads SNHLY; CDR2 reads FYNNEI.

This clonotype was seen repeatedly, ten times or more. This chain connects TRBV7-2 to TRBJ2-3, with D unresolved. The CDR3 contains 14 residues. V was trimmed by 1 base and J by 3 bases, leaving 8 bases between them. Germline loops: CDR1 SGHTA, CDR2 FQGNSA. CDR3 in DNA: TGTGCCAGCAGCTTAGGTCTTGGGACAGATACGCAGTATTTT. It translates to CASSLGLGTDTQYF. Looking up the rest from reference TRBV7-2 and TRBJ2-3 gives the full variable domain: GAGVSQSPSNKVTEKGKDVELRCDPISGHTALYWYRQSLGQGLEFLIYFQGNSAPDKSGLPSDRFSAERTGGSVSTLTIQRTQQEDSAVYLCASSLGLGTDTQYFGPGTRLTVL.